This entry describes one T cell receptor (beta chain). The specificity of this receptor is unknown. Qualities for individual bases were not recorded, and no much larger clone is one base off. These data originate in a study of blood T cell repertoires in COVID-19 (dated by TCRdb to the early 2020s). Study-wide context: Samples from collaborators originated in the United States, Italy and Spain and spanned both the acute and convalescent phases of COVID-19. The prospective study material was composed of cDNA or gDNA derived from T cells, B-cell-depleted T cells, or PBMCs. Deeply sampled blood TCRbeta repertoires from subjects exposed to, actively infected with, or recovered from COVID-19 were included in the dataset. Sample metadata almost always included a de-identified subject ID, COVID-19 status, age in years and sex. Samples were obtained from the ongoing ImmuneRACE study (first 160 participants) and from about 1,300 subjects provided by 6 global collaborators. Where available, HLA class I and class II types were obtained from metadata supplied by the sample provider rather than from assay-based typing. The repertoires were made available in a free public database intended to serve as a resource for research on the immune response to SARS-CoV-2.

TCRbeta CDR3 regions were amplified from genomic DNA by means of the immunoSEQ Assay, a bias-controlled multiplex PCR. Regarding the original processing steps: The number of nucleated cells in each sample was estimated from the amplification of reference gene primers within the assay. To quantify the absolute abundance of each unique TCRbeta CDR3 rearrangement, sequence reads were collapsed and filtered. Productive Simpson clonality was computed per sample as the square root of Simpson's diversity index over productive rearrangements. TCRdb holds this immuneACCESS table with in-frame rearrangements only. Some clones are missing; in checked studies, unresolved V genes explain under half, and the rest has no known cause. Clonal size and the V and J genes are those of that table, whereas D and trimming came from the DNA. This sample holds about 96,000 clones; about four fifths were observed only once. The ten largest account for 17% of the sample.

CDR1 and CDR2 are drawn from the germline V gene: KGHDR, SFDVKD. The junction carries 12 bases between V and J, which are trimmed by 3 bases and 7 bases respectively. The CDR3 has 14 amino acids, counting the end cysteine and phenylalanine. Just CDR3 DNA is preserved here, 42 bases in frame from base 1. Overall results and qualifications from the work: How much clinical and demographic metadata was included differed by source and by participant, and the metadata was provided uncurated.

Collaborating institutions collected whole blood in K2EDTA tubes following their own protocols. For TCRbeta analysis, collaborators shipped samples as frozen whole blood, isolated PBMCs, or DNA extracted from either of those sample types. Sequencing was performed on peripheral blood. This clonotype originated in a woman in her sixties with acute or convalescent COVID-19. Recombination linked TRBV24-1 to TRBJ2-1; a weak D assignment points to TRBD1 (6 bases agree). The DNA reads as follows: TGTGCCACCAGTGATATTCAGGGGTTGAATGAGCAGTTCTTC. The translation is CATSDIQGLNEQFF.